What follows describes a single T cell receptor (beta chain). Clones were sequenced by immunoSEQ multiplex PCR, and TCRdb holds only the in-frame ones, with some missing. Of 100,000 or so clones in the sample, 90% to 96% were seen once. Trimming took off 0 bases at V and 8 bases at J, with 16 bases between the two ends. Germline V gene lookup returns CDR1 MGHRA and CDR2 YSYEKL. The length of the CDR3 is 16 residues. These data belong to a study of OX40 agonist ivuxolimab in advanced cancers. Study-wide background: Two patients with cutaneous melanoma and one with hepatocellular carcinoma, three in total, showed partial responses.

Sequences were derived from CD4+ or CD8+ T cells sorted from blood, sampled in a trial of the OX40 agonist ivuxolimab. The V call is TRBV4-1, the J call TRBJ1-4, with D hard to call. The receptor's source is an adult with an advanced solid tumor such as melanoma, head and neck, liver or kidney cancer. Here the CDR3 reads CASSQDAASGREKLFF. CDR3 nucleotide sequence: TGCGCCAGCAGCCAAGATGCGGCATCCGGACGGGAAAAACTGTTTTTT.